This T cell receptor beta chain was observed in a study of technical replicates of blood from several donors. Assay: immunoSEQ multiplex PCR; the TCRdb copy retains only in-frame clones and omits some. The sample yields approximately 59,000 clones, approximately 83% seen once. Germline assignment: CDR1 SGHVS and CDR2 FNYEAQ. V lost 4 bases to trimming and J lost 6 bases; unmatched junction nucleotides: 6. CDR3 length: 14 amino acids. The sample was PBMCs. The source of this sequence is a human donor in good health. Some clones in this sample may be carry-over from other donors' samples. The chain has TRBV7-6 and TRBJ2-7; 10 positions agree with TRBD2. CDR3 sequence reads: CASSSLAGAFEQYF. The CDR3 DNA reads as TGTGCCAGCAGCTCGCTAGCGGGGGCCTTCGAGCAGTACTTC. The entire variable domain, with the rest obtained from reference TRBV7-6 and TRBJ2-7, is as follows: GAGVSQSPRYKVTKRGQDVALRCDPISGHVSLYWYRQALGQGPEFLTYFNYEAQQDKSGLPNDRFSAERPEGSISTLTIQRTEQRDSAMYRCASSSLAGAFEQYFGPGTRLTVT.